The next 26 T cell receptor beta chains were all read from a single sample in a study of cytomegalovirus exposure and HLA in healthy donors (dated by TCRdb to about 2017). Libraries were built with the immunoSEQ multiplex PCR assay. A mixture of 60 forward primers for TCR Vbeta segments and 13 reverse primers for TCR Jbeta segments was used in the multiplex PCR. This immuneACCESS table, as held by TCRdb, lists in-frame sequences with V and J called but not all clones. Of the missing ones, under half trace to an unresolved V gene in checked studies; the others have no known cause. Within this sample are 170,000 or so clones, with approximately 84% of them counted one time only. 3.1% of the sample lies in the top ten. The sample was PBMCs. The origin of the receptors is a woman in her 50s in good health and CMV-seropositive.

In this sample, this clone turned up a few times. The chain couples TRBV2 to TRBJ2-2; D is unclear. CDR1 is SNHLY and CDR2 is FYNNEI in the germline V gene. This CDR3 has 15 residues. Trimming shortened V by 3 bases and J by 4 bases, and 12 bases separated the two germline ends. The chain's CDR3 is CASSEIPHGTGELFF. CDR3 DNA sequence: TGTGCCAGCAGTGAGATACCCCACGGCACCGGGGAGCTGTTTTTT.

The V gene is TRBV9, the J gene TRBJ2-5; D remains unclear. In germline, CDR1 is SGDLS, CDR2 YYNGEE. The CDR3 length is 12 residues. The V end lost 4 bases, the J end lost 2 bases, and 6 bases lay between the germline ends. CDR3 region: CASSFGQETQYF. The DNA of the CDR3 is TGTGCCAGCAGCTTCGGGCAAGAGACCCAGTACTTC.

This rearrangement joins TRBV19 to TRBJ2-3, with 7 bases matching TRBD1. The CDR3 has 16 amino acids. J was trimmed by 2 bases and V by 3 bases; bases with no gene match: 8. Germline V CDR1 and CDR2: LNHDA, SQIVND (reference sequence). The CDR3 sequence is CASSIGAGTATDTQYF. The CDR3, as DNA: TGTGCCAGTAGTATCGGTGCAGGGACAGCCACAGATACGCAGTATTTT.

The rearrangement links TRBV11-3 to TRBJ2-3, with 10 bases identical to TRBD2. CDR3 length: 16 residues. CDR1 SGHNT and CDR2 YENEEA come from the germline V gene. V dropped 3 bases and J dropped 6; count of bases not matched to a gene: 9. CDR3 protein: CASSFGLAGVWDTQYF. The CDR3, as DNA: TGTGCCAGCAGCTTCGGGCTAGCGGGGGTGTGGGATACGCAGTATTTT.

In this sample, this clone turned up a few times. The same CDR3 can be traced to other DNA sequences in this sample. The J gene is TRBJ1-1, the V gene TRBV5-1; 8 bases line up with TRBD1. Germline-derived CDR1 and CDR2 are SGHRS and YFSETQ. After removal of 4 bases from V and 5 bases from J, the junction contained 7 bases not matched to a gene. The CDR3 loop spans 14 amino acids. In DNA form, the CDR3 reads TGCGCCAGCAGCGCTGGACAGGGTTCAACTGAAGCTTTCTTT. Protein product: CASSAGQGSTEAFF.

The chain has TRBV30 and TRBJ2-3, with a tentative D call TRBD2 (5 bases). The CDR3 has 14 residues. Germline V gene sequence: CDR1 GTSNPN, CDR2 SVGIG (reference sequence). Trimming left V 0 bases short and J 3 bases short, with 10 bases between. CDR3: CAWSVGRETDTQYF. CDR3 sequence (DNA): TGTGCCTGGAGTGTAGGTAGGGAGACAGATACGCAGTATTTT. The entire variable domain, with the rest obtained from reference TRBV30 and TRBJ2-3, is as follows: SQTIHQWPATLVQPVGSPLSLECTVEGTSNPNLYWYRQAAGRGLQLLFYSVGIGQISSEVPQNLSASRPQDRQFILSSKKLLLSDSGFYLCAWSVGRETDTQYFGPGTRLTVL.

The chain couples TRBV30 to TRBJ2-1, with 8 bases fitting TRBD2. V shed 7 bases and J 7 bases; nucleotides not matched to a gene: 9. CDR3 length: 13 amino acids. Germline V gives CDR1 GTSNPN, CDR2 SVGIG (reference sequence). The CDR3 sequence is CAYIAGRGNEQFF. The CDR3 DNA is TGTGCCTATATAGCGGGGCGGGGGAATGAGCAGTTCTTC. The full variable domain, in which reference TRBV30 and TRBJ2-1 provide the parts outside the CDR3, is SQTIHQWPATLVQPVGSPLSLECTVEGTSNPNLYWYRQAAGRGLQLLFYSVGIGQISSEVPQNLSASRPQDRQFILSSKKLLLSDSGFYLCAYIAGRGNEQFFGPGTRLTVL.

The chain employs TRBV4-1 and TRBJ2-3, with a possible D match to TRBD2 (5 bases). The CDR3 length is 14 residues. Deletions cut 1 base from V and 4 bases from J, with 9 bases between. CDR1 and CDR2 from the germline V gene are MGHRA and YSYEKL. CDR3 in DNA: TGCGCCAGCAGCCAAGGGACTTTTCCAGATACGCAGTATTTT. Translated: CASSQGTFPDTQYF.

This clone has a single count. This sequence joins TRBV7-9 and TRBJ1-1, with D maybe TRBD1 (5 bases). The CDR3 sequence is 17 residues long. With 6 bases removed from V and 6 bases from J, the gap between germline ends came to 26 bases. CDR1 is SEHNR, CDR2 FQNEAQ, per germline (reference sequence). The CDR3 region is CASSHPRVPYTIPEAFF. The DNA for the CDR3 is TGTGCCAGCAGTCATCCCAGGGTGCCTTATACGATCCCTGAAGCTTTCTTT. The variable domain in full, completed from reference TRBV7-9 and TRBJ1-1, reads DTGVSQNPRHKITKRGQNVTFRCDPISEHNRLYWYRQTLGQGPEFLTYFQNEAQLEKSRLLSDRFSAERPKGSFSTLEIQRTEQGDSAMYLCASSHPRVPYTIPEAFFGQGTRLTVV.

As concerns this clone: Within the sample, other DNA sequences also encode this same CDR3. The chain joins TRBV7-2 to TRBJ2-3; TRBD1 might be the D (5 bases). Deletions cut 5 bases from V and 5 bases from J, with 8 bases between. This CDR3 region has 12 residues. CDR1 and CDR2 (germline): SGHTA, FQGNSA. CDR3 in DNA: TGTGCCAGCAGCCCGCAGGGAGATACGCAGTATTTT. Encoded protein: CASSPQGDTQYF.

This clone turned up a few times. The V call is TRBV5-1, the J call TRBJ2-5, with D hard to call. Looked up from germline, CDR1 is SGHRS and CDR2 is YFSETQ. The CDR3 has 13 amino acids. The ends were cut back, 4 bases at V and 0 bases at J, with 7 bases in the middle. In DNA form, the CDR3 reads TGCGCCAGCAGCCTTTCGTACCAAGAGACCCAGTACTTC. Amino acid sequence: CASSLSYQETQYF.

The chain joins TRBV19 to TRBJ2-3; D is unresolved. V was clipped by 6 bases and J by 4 bases, with 5 bases between them. The CDR3 length is 11 residues. In germline, CDR1 is LNHDA, CDR2 SQIVND (reference sequence). The CDR3 sequence: CASSTADTQYF. The CDR3 nucleotides are TGTGCCAGTAGCACGGCAGATACGCAGTATTTT.

The rearrangement uses TRBV5-8 and TRBJ2-1; 13 bases map to TRBD2. This CDR3 is 17 amino acids long. CDR1 and CDR2 from the germline V gene are SGHTS and YDEGEE. The J segment lost 7 bases and the V segment lost 0 bases, leaving 7 bases of the junction unmatched. The CDR3 protein is CASSLGLAGGGANEQFF. The DNA for the CDR3 is TGTGCCAGCAGCTTGGGACTAGCGGGAGGAGGGGCAAATGAGCAGTTCTTC.

The gene calls are TRBV5-1 and TRBJ2-3; 10 bases are a match to TRBD2. The junction had 14 bases not matched to a gene; V was cut back by 6 bases and J by 4 bases. The CDR3 spans 17 residues. Per germline, CDR1 SGHRS and CDR2 YFSETQ. The CDR3 is CASTRIKSGGAADTQYF. The CDR3 nucleotides are TGCGCCAGCACCCGTATTAAGAGCGGGGGGGCCGCAGATACGCAGTATTTT.

The chain combines TRBV5-1 with TRBJ2-3, with 8 bases lining up with TRBD2. CDR1 is SGHRS and CDR2 is YFSETQ in the germline V gene. This CDR3 is built from 16 residues. After removal of 0 bases from V and 1 base from J, the junction contained 4 bases not matched to a gene. The chain's CDR3 is CASSLGLARGTDTQYF. The CDR3 region has the DNA TGCGCCAGCAGCTTGGGACTAGCGAGGGGCACAGATACGCAGTATTTT.

This clone appeared a few times. The V gene is TRBV7-9, the J gene TRBJ2-7, with 7 bases matching TRBD2. The CDR3 is 15 residues long. Germline CDR1 is SEHNR and CDR2 is FQNEAQ (reference sequence). The trim removed 1 base at V and 3 bases at J, leaving 6 bases unmatched. CDR3: CASSLGAGLFYEQYF. CDR3 sequence (DNA): TGTGCCAGCAGCTTAGGCGCGGGACTATTCTACGAGCAGTACTTC.

V and J are TRBV10-3 and TRBJ2-3; TRBD2 agrees at 9 bases. The trim removed 6 bases at V and 2 bases at J, leaving 3 bases unmatched. This CDR3 is 14 amino acids long. Germline CDR1 ENHRY, CDR2 SYGVKD. DNA for the CDR3: TGTGCCATCAGACTAGCGGGCCACACAGATACGCAGTATTTT. It yields the protein CAIRLAGHTDTQYF.

The chain employs TRBV6-5 and TRBJ2-1; 11 bases match TRBD2. CDR3 length: 15 amino acids. With V trimmed by 4 bases and J by 5 bases, 4 bases remained unmatched. Germline assignment: CDR1 MNHEY and CDR2 SVGAGI. Here the CDR3 reads CASSSSGGFDNEQFF. The CDR3 bases are TGTGCCAGCAGTTCTAGCGGGGGGTTCGACAATGAGCAGTTCTTC.

The rearrangement uses TRBV19 and TRBJ2-5, with a possible D match to TRBD2 (6 bases). Germline CDR1 reads LNHDA; CDR2 reads SQIVND (reference sequence). This CDR3 is built from 14 residues. The V gene lost 6 bases and the J gene lost 4 bases, with 15 bases spanning the gap. CDR3 nucleotides: TGTGCCAGTAGCAAGGGACTGAACTCAGAGACCCAGTACTTC. Its protein product is CASSKGLNSETQYF.

This clone has more than one count but fewer than ten. This chain uses TRBV5-8 with TRBJ1-1, with TRBD1 identical over 7 bases. Germline values: CDR1 SGHTS, CDR2 YDEGEE. The CDR3 loop spans 17 amino acids. J was trimmed by 5 bases and V by 4 bases; bases with no gene match: 17. The CDR3 reads CASSIRQGSNLRTEAFF. In nucleotides, the CDR3 is TGTGCCAGCAGCATCAGACAGGGATCTAATCTAAGGACTGAAGCTTTCTTT.

The chain has TRBV10-3 and TRBJ2-3, with D perhaps TRBD2 (6 bases). CDR3 length: 12 amino acids. V lost 8 bases and J 0 bases, leaving 6 bases between the germline ends. Germline V gene sequence: CDR1 ENHRY, CDR2 SYGVKD. CDR3 nucleotide sequence: TGTGCCATCGCGGGGAGCACAGATACGCAGTATTTT. Protein sequence: CAIAGSTDTQYF.

J is TRBJ1-1 and V is TRBV25-1, with D unresolved. Germline V lookup: CDR1 MGHDK, CDR2 SYGVNS. The ends were cut back, 6 bases at V and 3 bases at J, with 20 bases in the middle. CDR3 length: 16 residues. CDR3: CASREFRAREDTEAFF. CDR3 nucleotides: TGTGCCAGCAGGGAGTTTCGAGCCCGCGAGGACACTGAAGCTTTCTTT.

This chain uses TRBV19 with TRBJ1-1; TRBD1 agrees at 7 bases. With V trimmed by 8 bases and J by 5 bases, 5 bases remained unmatched. The CDR3 length is 12 residues. Looked up from germline, CDR1 is LNHDA and CDR2 is SQIVND (reference sequence). CDR3 protein: CASSDRETEAFF. The CDR3 bases are TGTGCCAGTTCTGACAGGGAGACTGAAGCTTTCTTT.

The chain links TRBV5-4 to TRBJ2-5; a weak D match, TRBD2 (5 bases). The CDR3 is 15 amino acids. Per the germline V gene, CDR1 is SGHNT and CDR2 is YYREEE (reference sequence). V dropped 0 bases and J dropped 4 bases, with 13 bases sitting between them. CDR3 in amino acids: CASSLGRRAGETQYF. The DNA of the CDR3 is TGTGCCAGCAGCTTGGGAAGGCGGGCGGGAGAGACCCAGTACTTC.

This chain connects TRBV30 to TRBJ2-5; 11 bases map to TRBD1. The CDR3 runs to 15 residues. V shed 3 bases and J 4 bases; nucleotides not matched to a gene: 7. The germline gives CDR1 GTSNPN, CDR2 SVGIG (reference sequence). CDR3 sequence: CAWRMLGQGGETQYF. The CDR3 nucleotides read TGTGCCTGGAGAATGCTGGGACAGGGGGGAGAGACCCAGTACTTC.

V is TRBV28 and J is TRBJ1-1, with a possible D match to TRBD1 (6 bases). V was clipped by 5 bases and J by 1 base, with 11 bases between them. The CDR3 spans 14 residues. Germline V gene data show CDR1 as MDHEN and CDR2 as SYDVKM. As DNA, the CDR3 is TGTGCCAGCAGTCGGGGCAGGGGGAACACTGAAGCTTTCTTT. This gives the protein CASSRGRGNTEAFF.